What follows are 7 T cell receptor beta chains derived from one specimen sequenced in a study of cytomegalovirus exposure and HLA in healthy donors. Primers included in the PCR were 60 Vbeta and 13 Jbeta primers. Using immunoSEQ multiplex PCR, the repertoire was profiled, and TCRdb retains in-frame clones only, with some absent. This table holds fewer than 250,000 clones, about 85% found once. Sequencing was performed on PBMCs. The receptors here all came from a woman between 45 and 60 years old in good health and CMV-seronegative.

The gene calls are TRBV28 and TRBJ2-1, with 12 positions matching TRBD2. The germline V gene has CDR1 MDHEN and CDR2 SYDVKM. Germline trimming cut 4 bases from V and 1 base from J; bases unmatched to any gene: 5. The CDR3 contains 17 residues. The CDR3, as DNA: TGTGCCAGCAGTTCAGCGACTAGCGGGAGTTCCTACAATGAGCAGTTCTTC. Protein sequence: CASSSATSGSSYNEQFF.

The chain has TRBV5-1 and TRBJ2-5; 7 bases fit TRBD2. Near its end, the DNA agrees better with TRBJ2-7, so the J call may be wrong. Germline loops: CDR1 SGHRS, CDR2 YFSETQ. This CDR3 comprises 15 residues. The CDR3 region is CASSPAVGGWDEQYF. The DNA of the CDR3 is TGCGCCAGCAGCCCGGCTGTGGGGGGGTGGGACGAGCAGTACTTC.

The chain recombines TRBV28 with TRBJ1-5; TRBD1 is a possible D gene (5 bases). V was clipped by 6 bases and J by 3 bases, with 12 bases between them. CDR1 and CDR2 from the germline V gene are MDHEN and SYDVKM. This CDR3 has 14 amino acids. This CDR3 reads CASSREGNNQPQHF. The DNA of the CDR3 is TGTGCCAGCAGCAGGGAGGGGAACAATCAGCCCCAGCATTTT.

The chain links TRBV7-9 to TRBJ2-7; 11 bases are shared with TRBD1. The CDR3 is made up of 16 amino acids. V lost 5 bases, J lost 1 base, and 7 bases stayed unmatched. Germline CDR1 and CDR2: SEHNR and FQNEAQ (reference sequence). The CDR3 is CASSPPGQGGSYEQYF. CDR3 bases: TGTGCCAGCAGCCCCCCGGGACAGGGGGGATCCTACGAGCAGTACTTC.

V and J are TRBV19 and TRBJ1-6; a weak D match, TRBD1 (5 bases). The germline gives CDR1 LNHDA, CDR2 SQIVND (reference sequence). V dropped 4 bases and J dropped 10 bases, with 17 bases sitting between them. This CDR3 has 15 residues. The CDR3 region is CASSTTSSTGSPLHF. Here the CDR3 DNA reads TGTGCCAGTAGTACAACTTCCAGTACAGGATCACCCCTCCACTTT. Full variable domain (remainder filled in from reference TRBV19 and TRBJ1-6): DGGITQSPKYLFRKEGQNVTLSCEQNLNHDAMYWYRQDPGQGLRLIYYSQIVNDFQKGDIAEGYSVSREKKESFPLTVTSAQKNPTAFYLCASSTTSSTGSPLHFGNGTRLTVT.

The chain recombines TRBV10-3 with TRBJ1-4; perhaps TRBD1 as D (5 bases). Germline CDR1 is ENHRY and CDR2 is SYGVKD. Trimming shortened V by 4 bases and J by 8 bases, and 11 bases separated the two germline ends. There are 13 residues in the CDR3. The CDR3 loop reads CAISGTIGEKLFF. CDR3 bases: TGTGCCATCAGTGGGACAATAGGGGAAAAACTGTTTTTT.

The chain recombines TRBV21-1 with TRBJ1-5. TRBV21-1 is classified as a pseudogene. CDR3 length: 17 amino acids. The CDR3 DNA sequence: TGTGCCAGCAGCAAAGTGGGGGGTGGGGAGGTCAATCAGCCCCAGCATTTT. Its protein product is CASSKVGGGEVNQPQHF.